These 18 T cell receptor beta chains were all obtained from the same sample, sequenced in a study of T cell responses to AZD1222 COVID-19 vaccine. Here immunoSEQ multiplex PCR was the method, and the copy in TCRdb shows in-frame clones only, minus some. The sample records about 140,000 clones, roughly 91% being singletons. The specimen comprised peripheral blood, sampled 28 days after the second AZD1222 dose. The receptors come from an adult who received the AZD1222 COVID-19 vaccine.

A remark on this clone: No conserved phenylalanine or tryptophan ends this CDR3, so it is likely a read error. The chain joins TRBV3-1 (or the pseudogene TRBV3-2) to TRBJ2-7; the match to TRBD2 covers 11 bases. From germline, CDR1 is LGHDT and CDR2 YNNKEL (reference sequence). This CDR3 is 14 amino acids long. V lost 1 base to trimming and J lost 5 bases; unmatched junction nucleotides: 1. The chain's CDR3 is CASSQGLAGNEQYL. The CDR3, as DNA: TGTGCCAGCAGCCAAGGACTAGCGGGAAACGAGCAGTACCTC.

The chain is built from TRBV3-1 (or the pseudogene TRBV3-2) and TRBJ2-1; TRBD1 matches at 9 bases. From germline, CDR1 is LGHDT and CDR2 YNNKEL (reference sequence). Trimming took 5 bases from V and 4 from J; bases not matched to a gene: 6. The CDR3 covers 15 residues. The CDR3 region is CASSLKTGGYNEQFF. CDR3 DNA: TGTGCCAGCAGCTTAAAGACAGGGGGATACAATGAGCAGTTCTTC.

V usage is TRBV7-9 and J usage is TRBJ2-3; perhaps TRBD2 as D (6 bases). Per germline, CDR1 SEHNR and CDR2 FQNEAQ (reference sequence). Trimming removed 6 bases from V and 4 bases from J, with 17 bases in between. The CDR3 spans 15 residues. CDR3 in amino acids: CASRNSGNAADTQYF. The CDR3 nucleotides read TGTGCCAGCAGGAATAGCGGCAACGCGGCAGATACGCAGTATTTT.

The V gene is TRBV19, the J gene TRBJ1-1; unclear D gene. V shed 4 bases and J shed 1 base, with 7 bases lying between them. Germline V lookup: CDR1 LNHDA, CDR2 SQIVND (reference sequence). CDR3 length: 13 amino acids. Written as DNA, the CDR3 is TGTGCCAGTAGTAACGAGGGGAACACTGAAGCTTTCTTT. It yields the protein CASSNEGNTEAFF.

This clone has only one observation. The chain links TRBV7-9 to TRBJ1-2; possible D gene TRBD1, 6 bases. Germline CDR1 is SEHNR and CDR2 is FQNEAQ (reference sequence). The V gene lost 6 bases and the J gene lost 6 bases, with 17 bases spanning the gap. The CDR3 runs 14 residues. CDR3 coding DNA: TGTGCCAGCAGAGGCACAGGGTTAAGCGATGGCTACACCTTC. It encodes CASRGTGLSDGYTF.

This chain joins TRBV28 and TRBJ2-2; possible D gene TRBD1, 6 bases. Per the germline V gene, CDR1 is MDHEN and CDR2 is SYDVKM. Trimming stripped 7 bases from V and 7 bases from J, with 16 bases between. This CDR3 is 14 amino acids long. The CDR3 DNA reads as TGTGCCAGCACCCGACAGGTTCCACGCGGGGAGCTGTTTTTT. It is translated as CASTRQVPRGELFF.

This clone appeared once. The chain combines TRBV29-1 with TRBJ1-2; D possibly corresponds to TRBD1 (5 bases). The CDR3 totals 13 residues. Trimming left V 4 bases short and J 5 bases short, with 14 bases between. Germline values: CDR1 SQVTM, CDR2 ANQGSEA. CDR3 sequence (DNA): TGCAGCGTTGGAAGCCCCAGGGAGTATGGCTACACCTTC. Its translation is CSVGSPREYGYTF.

V gene TRBV5-6 combines with J gene TRBJ1-4; D not certain. This CDR3 spans 14 amino acids. Germline lookup yields CDR1 SGHDT and CDR2 YYEEEE. V gave up 2 bases and J gave up 0 bases, with 5 bases separating them. CDR3: CASSLPSTNEKLFF. The CDR3 nucleotides are TGTGCCAGCAGCTTACCCTCAACTAATGAAAAACTGTTTTTT.

The J gene is TRBJ2-7, the V gene TRBV9, with 12 bases matching TRBD2. The CDR3 contains 14 residues. Trimming cost V 0 bases and J 5 bases; bases outside gene matches: 0. The germline V gene has CDR1 SGDLS and CDR2 YYNGEE. The CDR3 reads CASSVASGGDEQYF. The CDR3 nucleotides read TGTGCCAGCAGCGTAGCTAGCGGGGGGGACGAGCAGTACTTC. Together with reference TRBV9 and TRBJ2-7, the CDR3 gives the full variable domain: DSGVTQTPKHLITATGQRVTLRCSPRSGDLSVYWYQQSLDQGLQFLIQYYNGEERAKGNILERFSAQQFPDLHSELNLSSLELGDSALYFCASSVASGGDEQYFGPGTRLTVT.

This clone has a single count. The rearrangement joins TRBV4-3 to TRBJ2-7; D not certain. Trimming took 0 bases from V and 2 from J, leaving 8 bases between them. This CDR3 is built from 14 residues. Germline-derived CDR1 and CDR2 are LGHNA and YSLEER. The CDR3 nucleotides read TGCGCCAGCAGCCAAGATCAGCAGGCCTACGAGCAGTACTTC. It translates to CASSQDQQAYEQYF.

Here the CDR3 reads CASSQNTNQATGELFF. In nucleotides, the CDR3 is TGCGCCAGCAGCCAAAACACTAACCAAGCTACCGGGGAGCTGTTTTTT. The rearrangement uses TRBV4-1 and TRBJ2-2; unclear D gene. CDR1 and CDR2 (germline): MGHRA, YSYEKL. The CDR3 contains 16 residues. V was clipped by 2 bases and J by 5 bases, with 15 bases between them.

V is TRBV4-3 and J is TRBJ2-7; D ambiguous. CDR1 is LGHNA and CDR2 is YSLEER in the germline V gene. V gave up 0 bases and J gave up 3 bases, with 9 bases separating them. The length of the CDR3 is 14 residues. The chain's CDR3 is CASSQDATSYEQYF. The CDR3 DNA reads TGCGCCAGCAGCCAAGATGCCACCAGCTACGAGCAGTACTTC.

The chain combines TRBV28 with TRBJ1-4, with D perhaps TRBD1 (6 bases). Trimming took off 3 bases at V and 7 bases at J, with 18 bases between the two ends. The CDR3 length is 16 residues. The germline gives CDR1 MDHEN, CDR2 SYDVKM. CDR3 amino acids: CASSFLSGTKREKLFF. In DNA form, the CDR3 reads TGTGCCAGCAGTTTTCTTTCCGGGACAAAGCGTGAAAAACTGTTTTTT.

This clone was seen only a few times. The V and J genes are TRBV4-3 and TRBJ1-4; D uncertain. The CDR3 sequence is 14 residues long. CDR1 and CDR2 (germline): LGHNA, YSLEER. V shed 0 bases and J shed 10 bases, with 12 bases lying between them. DNA of the CDR3: TGCGCCAGCAGCCAAGATCCAGGACCTGGAAAACTGTTTTTT. Its translation is CASSQDPGPGKLFF.

The CDR3 is CASSPRGGQPYEQYF. As DNA, the CDR3 is TGTGCCAGCAGTCCCAGGGGGGGTCAGCCCTACGAGCAGTACTTC. This chain connects TRBV27 to TRBJ2-7; D possibly matches TRBD1 or TRBD2 (7 bases each). Per germline, CDR1 MNHEY and CDR2 SMNVEV (reference sequence). The CDR3 is 15 residues long. Trimming left V 5 bases short and J 2 bases short, with 16 bases between.

V and J are TRBV21-1 and TRBJ2-1. TRBV21-1 is marked as a pseudogene. The CDR3 is made up of 16 amino acids. The CDR3 DNA reads TGTGCCAGCAGCAAAGAGGGGACCGTCAGGGCAGATGAGCAGTTCTTC. It yields the protein CASSKEGTVRADEQFF.

The CDR3 coding sequence is TGTGCCAGCAGTTTTCTTACAGGGGGCTCCTACAATGAGCAGTTCTTC. Protein: CASSFLTGGSYNEQFF. The chain couples TRBV28 to TRBJ2-1; 8 bases are shared with TRBD1. The CDR3 sequence is 16 residues long. CDR1 and CDR2 (germline): MDHEN, SYDVKM. V gave up 3 bases and J gave up 0 bases; unmatched junction bases: 4.

V usage is TRBV28 and J usage is TRBJ1-5; the D gene is possibly TRBD1 (6 bases). The CDR3 covers 16 residues. V was cut by 6 bases and J by 2 bases, with 17 bases left in between. Germline V gene lookup returns CDR1 MDHEN and CDR2 SYDVKM. The CDR3 region is CASSRDFAGGNQPQHF. The CDR3 DNA is TGTGCCAGCAGCCGAGATTTTGCAGGGGGCAATCAGCCCCAGCATTTT.